This TCR beta chain derives from a study of CD8 T cells in Susac syndrome. Controls comprised healthy donors matched for age and sex. As regards this clonotype: The target antigen is unknown.

Study-wide results and caveats: Only a relatively small number of individuals were included in the TCR sequencing and HLA analysis.

CDR3 length: 15 amino acids. Trimming took off 3 bases at V and 0 bases at J, with 9 bases between the two ends. Reverse transcription used about 0.45 to 1 ug RNA and random hexamers. A multiplex approach, immunoSEQ multiplex PCR, amplified TCR beta CDR3 across 54 Vbeta and 13 Jbeta. TCRdb reanalysed the immunoSEQ multiplex PCR reads using MiXCR and keeps one entry per CDR3 protein. The sample records some 18,000 distinct CDR3 sequences, approximately 96% being singletons. The receptor was isolated from a human donor in good health. Sequencing was performed on CD8+ T cells from PBMCs. The chain is built from TRBV12-3 or TRBV12-4 and TRBJ1-5; D is unresolved. The CDR3 DNA follows: TGTGCCAGCAGTTTGGTAGGGAATAGCAATCAGCCCCAGCATTTT. Amino acid sequence: CASSLVGNSNQPQHF.